This TCR beta chain comes out of a study of cytomegalovirus exposure and HLA in healthy donors listed by TCRdb under 2017. Describing the broader study: In an earlier analysis of roughly 590 of the donors, 276 Gb of sequence data and 90 million to 130 million unique TCR beta sequences from approximately 180 million T cells were reported. Approximately 300 gigabases of sequencing data and 80 million or so unique TCR sequences were included in an early release covering over 600 HLA-typed donors. Of the roughly 400 genotyped donors, less than 85% were placed in the genetic ancestry cluster associated with self-reported Caucasian donors. The study aimed to test whether signatures of past pathogen exposure could be identified by cataloging public T cell receptors. Using immunosequencing, the study profiled T cell repertoires from around 680 subjects and related those repertoires to cytomegalovirus serostatus. Besides the first cohort of 666 subjects, a separate validation cohort made up of over a hundred different subjects was used. To predict cytomegalovirus infection status, the study combined high-throughput TCR immunosequencing, statistical association of individual TCRs with disease status, and machine learning. In a later analysis, previously published TCR beta repertoires from about 670 donors were re-analyzed and high-resolution HLA genotyping was added so that TCR occurrence patterns could be studied. Rather than using new phenotypic data, the later analysis identified candidate immune exposures from TCR beta sequences and from how often those sequences occurred across donors. An earlier analysis of 587 of the donors used high-throughput TCR beta sequencing to judge whether each TCR beta V gene segment behaved as functional or pseudogenic. Donor age, sex, ethnicity and CMV serostatus were compiled alongside the repertoire data. A later genetic analysis used genome-wide SNP genotypes for 398 of the 666 donors, treating that subset as a discovery cohort. All discovery cohort repertoires had been generated on a single sequencing platform. Both class I and class II loci were covered by HLA typing, at four-digit resolution. The number of typed donors differed by locus: about 629-640 for A, B, C, DRB1 and DQB1; 500 to 550 for DQA1; 600 to 610 for DPA1; and some 450 for DPB1. Roughly five DR-DQ haplotypes were handled as single units for association and clustering, since linkage in the cohort was strong. On average, 235,054 unique TCR beta nucleotide sequences were sequenced per donor among about 400 genotyped donors of the cohort, with roughly 20% of those sequences being non-productive. Broad study findings and their caveats: Most TCR sequences were observed very rarely across donors, whereas some public TCRs were present in many individuals. In vitro tests confirmed that a few of the cytomegalovirus-associated TCR beta chains recognize cytomegalovirus antigens. In an earlier analysis of approximately 590 of the donors, most TCR beta V segments appeared in productive rearrangements about 90% or about 30% of the time, broadly matching IMGT annotations. In a later analysis, HLA-associated TCR beta chains showed more clonal expansion and lower generation probabilities than non-associated chains that were equally common. V-gene and J-gene trimming of TCR beta chains was associated with a missense DCLRE1C variant in a later genetic analysis, and the association was replicated in an independent cohort. When HLA alleles, especially DR and DQ, strongly co-occurred, TCR associations were difficult to assign to individual alleles. In a later analysis, some 18,000 TCR beta sequences were associated with specific HLA alleles at a false discovery rate of 0.05. Presence/absence analyses assumed roughly uniform sequencing depth across donors, an assumption that may not hold. The classifier was reported to diagnose cytomegalovirus status with high specificity and sensitivity in both the original cohort and the validation cohort. A later genetic analysis reported fewer N-insertions in productive TCRs among donors in an Asian-associated ancestry cluster than the roughly 720-donor mean. A further reported finding was that TCR beta sequences accurately predicted the HLA-A and HLA-B alleles for most subjects in the first cohort. A cluster of highly shared sequence variants was judged likely to represent a technical artifact of the sequencing pipeline. Linkage disequilibrium might explain the correlated functional status among segregating V segments, but an unknown experimental factor could not be excluded. HLA typing was unavailable for some donors at each locus, so association tests used only the typed subset. Seventeen rarely observed V segments, including chromosome 9 orphons, were excluded from the earlier analysis of approximately 500 of the donors because counts were too low. Several of the top co-occurrence clusters appeared to be linked to parvovirus B19, influenza, CMV and Epstein-Barr virus, according to a later analysis. A later analysis found that TCR association rates varied across HLA loci, with DRB1 alleles showing the most associated TCRs and HLA-C alleles the fewest. The authors suggested that the approach could potentially be extended to other disease states and immunological phenotypes. The 87-base-pair reads could not distinguish some IMGT-functional V segments, including TRBV6-2 and TRBV6-3, so those segments were excluded. A later analysis found that most CMV-associated TCR beta chains appeared HLA-restricted, with HLA associations seemingly driven largely by CMV exposure. Only TCR beta chains were sequenced in this cohort, and the absence of alpha or paired-chain data limited detectable features. Immune exposure information for the cohort was limited to CMV serostatus. In the study, about 150 TCR beta chains were listed as associated with cytomegalovirus.

Library preparation employed the immunoSEQ multiplex PCR assay. For the multiplex PCR, a mixture combining 60 forward primers for TCR Vbeta segments and 13 reverse primers for TCR Jbeta segments was used. Amplification of the CDR3 region of rearranged TCR beta genes was performed with a multiplex PCR assay on genomic DNA. The Illumina HiSeq System was used to sequence the amplified TCR beta libraries as 87-base-pair reads. From the authors' description of their analysis: A later analysis tallied 75 million to 95 million unique TCR beta chains across the 666 repertoires, and approximately 12 million of those chains were shared by two or more donors. Raw reads were error-corrected and collapsed into unique sequences by a nearest-neighbor algorithm in which closely related sequences were merged to remove PCR and sequencing errors. V, D and J gene segments were assigned by aligning CDR3 sequences to IMGT reference sequences. For a sequence to be retained, at least a six-nucleotide match to both a V gene segment and a J gene segment was required. Rearrangements were classified as productive when the CDR3 lacked stop codons and remained in frame with V and J, and all other rearrangements were classified as non-productive. CDR3 was defined according to IMGT convention as the region running from the second conserved V-encoded cysteine to the conserved J-encoded phenylalanine. The earlier analysis of 500 to 650 of the donors excluded any sequence lacking an unambiguous match to a single V gene segment. An earlier analysis of several hundred of the donors called V segments functional above 56.7% productive rearrangements and segregating when the between-donor standard deviation exceeded 5%. A statistical classification framework was built to diagnose cytomegalovirus status from the catalog of TCR beta chain sequences. V and J gene assignment, in a later analysis, came from comparing TCR nucleotide sequences with IMGT/GENE-DB human TR gene sequences. A later analysis assigned CDR3 sequences and most-parsimonious VDJ recombination scenarios with the TCRdist pipeline. A later analysis defined each TCR beta chain by its CDR3 amino acid sequence plus V-gene family, and excluded reads lacking a unique V-gene family. To address suspected cross-contamination and a sequencing artifact, a later analysis removed a few hundred highly shared, low-generation-probability nucleotide sequences. A later analysis calculated a clonal expansion index for each public chain from normalized within-repertoire ranks of inferred template counts. Generation probabilities in a later analysis came from a VDJ recombination model fitted to out-of-frame rearrangements, and those results were checked against IGoR. In a later analysis, hypergeometric tests were used to score TCR-TCR, TCR-HLA and TCR-CMV co-occurrence, with a repertoire-size bias correction applied to TCR pairs. False discovery rates were estimated in a later analysis by permuting HLA or CMV assignments 20 times. In a later analysis, co-occurring TCRs were grouped using DBSCAN, with TCRdist sequence similarity added in when clustering inside HLA-allele-positive subsets. Repertoires with fewer than 30,000 or more than 120,000 public chains, plus five repertoires with anomalous nucleotide sharing, were excluded from co-occurrence clustering. Entries here come from immuneACCESS through TCRdb and include only in-frame sequences with V and J called. Some clones fail to appear in such tables; in the studies checked, an unresolved V gene covers under half of the shortfall, and the cause of the remainder is unknown. V, J and clone size are those of that table, while D and trimming were read from the DNA. This sample is represented by around 72,000 clones; 60% to 75% of them were singletons. The ten largest clones add up to 20% to 25% of the sample.

Comments on this clone: Its antigen target is currently unknown. Nothing much larger sits one base from this clone, and base qualities are not available.

From cysteine to phenylalanine, the CDR3 is 12 amino acids long. The read is trimmed to its CDR3 DNA, 36 bases read in frame from base 1. The germline V gene specifies SNHLY as CDR1 and FYNNEI as CDR2. Trimming at the junction amounts to 4 bases on V and 0 bases on J, and the germline ends lie 3 bases apart. The cohort comprised under 700 healthy bone marrow donors. At the time of sampling, every cohort member was nominally healthy, though immune exposures that went unrecorded were likely present. The donor tested CMV seropositive and was one of the 289 seropositive cohort members. A peripheral blood sample was provided by each donor, and peripheral blood mononuclear cells were used for TCR beta sequencing. The Qiagen DNeasy Blood Extraction Kit was used to extract genomic DNA from the blood cell samples.

Here the chain combines TRBV2 and TRBJ1-1, with the D segment identity uncertain. The specimen was PBMCs. The origin of this receptor is a man aged 35-49 years in good health and CMV-seropositive. The CDR3 in this case is CASSAVNTEAFF. The nucleotide sequence reads TGTGCCAGCAGTGCCGTGAACACTGAAGCTTTCTTT.